Presented here are 9 T cell receptor beta chains from one specimen sequenced in a study of OX40 agonist ivuxolimab in advanced cancers. The protocol was immunoSEQ multiplex PCR, while the TCRdb copy is restricted to in-frame clones and leaves out a portion. The sample lists 55,000 to 90,000 clones, roughly 80% occurring once. The specimen was CD4+ or CD8+ T cells sorted from blood, collected in a trial of the OX40 agonist ivuxolimab. The source is an adult with an advanced solid tumor such as melanoma, head and neck, liver or kidney cancer.

In the case of this clone: At the DNA level, this CDR3 is encoded by other sequences in the same sample as well. This sequence joins TRBV18 and TRBJ2-3; 7 bases are shared with TRBD1. This CDR3 contains 15 residues. Losses at the gene ends were 3 bases for V and 0 bases for J; bases not matched to a gene: 3. The germline V gene has CDR1 KGHSH and CDR2 LQKENI. This CDR3 reads CASSPSGQSTDTQYF. For the CDR3, the DNA is TGTGCCAGCTCACCCTCGGGACAGAGCACAGATACGCAGTATTTT. The full variable domain, in which reference TRBV18 and TRBJ2-3 provide the parts outside the CDR3, is NAGVMQNPRHLVRRRGQEARLRCSPMKGHSHVYWYRQLPEEGLKFMVYLQKENIIDESGMPKERFSAEFPKEGPSILRIQQVVRGDSAAYFCASSPSGQSTDTQYFGPGTRLTVL.

The CDR3 DNA is TGTGCCAGCAGACAAGCAGGGGGCCCGAACACTGAAGCTTTCTTT. Protein: CASRQAGGPNTEAFF. The gene calls are TRBV6-5 and TRBJ1-1, with TRBD1 identical over 8 bases. The CDR3 loop spans 15 amino acids. Germline V gives CDR1 MNHEY, CDR2 SVGAGI. V lost 6 bases and J lost 1; bases outside the gene matches: 7.

The chain recombines TRBV5-1 with TRBJ2-5, with 9 bases aligning to TRBD1. Germline CDR1 reads SGHRS; CDR2 reads YFSETQ. Trimming at V came to 5 bases and at J to 5 bases, leaving 7 bases not matched to a gene. The CDR3 has 14 amino acids. The CDR3: CASRTGQGFETQYF. The CDR3 nucleotides read TGCGCCAGCAGAACTGGACAGGGGTTCGAGACCCAGTACTTC.

The J gene is TRBJ1-5, the V gene TRBV28; D is possibly TRBD1 (6 bases). V was cut by 7 bases and J by 5 bases, with 15 bases left in between. The CDR3 totals 14 residues. Germline CDR1 and CDR2: MDHEN and SYDVKM. CDR3 amino acids: CASTLGGKYQPQHF. CDR3 coding DNA: TGTGCCAGCACCTTAGGGGGGAAATATCAGCCCCAGCATTTT.

The chain uses TRBV7-2 and TRBJ2-4, with a possible D match to TRBD1 (5 bases). Germline-derived CDR1 and CDR2 are SGHTA and FQGNSA. The CDR3 runs 17 residues. Trimming cost V 1 base and J 3 bases, with 16 bases left between them. In DNA form, the CDR3 reads TGTGCCAGCAGCTTAGTCCTCGCAGGGTTCGTCAAAAACATTCAGTACTTC. It encodes CASSLVLAGFVKNIQYF.

The chain combines TRBV28 with TRBJ1-2; D is undetermined. The CDR3 runs to 14 residues. Trimming shortened V by 6 bases and J by 8 bases, and 19 bases separated the two germline ends. The germline CDR1 and CDR2 sequences are MDHEN and SYDVKM. CDR3 loop: CASRRTGFRGGYTF. The CDR3 DNA reads TGTGCCAGCAGGCGAACGGGCTTTCGAGGAGGCTACACCTTC.

This chain uses TRBV5-1 with TRBJ2-1; 8 nucleotides align to TRBD1. Germline trimming cut 3 bases from V and 2 bases from J; bases unmatched to any gene: 4. CDR3 length equals 15 residues. The germline CDR1 and CDR2 sequences are SGHRS and YFSETQ. This chain's CDR3 is CASSSVTGAYNEQFF. CDR3 bases: TGCGCCAGCAGCTCGGTGACAGGGGCCTACAATGAGCAGTTCTTC.

The chain links TRBV28 to TRBJ1-5; D uncertain. CDR1 is MDHEN and CDR2 is SYDVKM in the germline V gene. The CDR3 contains 13 residues. Trimming pared 8 bases from V and 0 bases from J, leaving 8 bases between. The DNA for the CDR3 is TGTGCCAGCCTAACAGATAGCAATCAGCCCCAGCATTTT. Its protein product is CASLTDSNQPQHF.

This rearrangement joins TRBV28 to TRBJ1-2; D is unresolved. V was trimmed by 5 bases and J by 8 bases, leaving 24 bases between them. Germline CDR1 MDHEN, CDR2 SYDVKM. CDR3 size: 16 residues. CDR3 DNA: TGTGCCAGCAGTACCCCGGTCTTTGACCTTACTCTCGGCTACACCTTC. Translated: CASSTPVFDLTLGYTF.